Listed below are T cell receptor beta chains from one sample, sequenced in a study of cytomegalovirus exposure and HLA in healthy donors. TCRdb's table, derived via immunoSEQ multiplex PCR, lists solely in-frame clones and lacks some. Among 100,000 to 150,000 clones listed, 74% were seen once. The sequenced material came from PBMCs. Receptor source: a woman aged 50 to 60 in good health and CMV-seropositive. CDR3s leave out the opening cysteine and the closing phenylalanine or tryptophan. Fields, in order: CDR3 protein, V gene, J gene.

CDR3: ASSLRAQGSGNTIY
V: TRBV5-1
J: TRBJ1-3

CDR3: AWSKRGGGYP
V: TRBV30
J: TRBJ1-2

CDR3: ASSFLNQPQH
V: TRBV7-9
J: TRBJ1-5

CDR3: ASTKQLNEKLF
V: TRBV19
J: TRBJ1-4

CDR3: ASSLDSTSGAQY
V: TRBV11-2
J: TRBJ2-5

CDR3: ASSTRDGAGEQF
V: TRBV7-2
J: TRBJ2-1

CDR3: ASSTTGVSGNTIY
V: TRBV9
J: TRBJ1-3

CDR3: ATSGGQGSSEAF
V: TRBV15
J: TRBJ1-1

CDR3: ASSEAIQGVGH
V: TRBV6-1
J: TRBJ2-4

CDR3: ASSGGPGETQY
V: TRBV7-7
J: TRBJ2-5

CDR3: ASAPYDKKAF
V: TRBV6-5
J: TRBJ1-1

CDR3: ASSLLSNTEAF
V: TRBV5-1
J: TRBJ1-1

CDR3: ASSRTGQETQY
V: TRBV11-3
J: TRBJ2-5

CDR3: ASSEYRRQGSYGYT
V: TRBV6-1
J: TRBJ1-2

CDR3: ASSLTSTLASLGNEQF
V: TRBV5-1
J: TRBJ2-1

CDR3: ASSGGSGGIDNEQF
V: TRBV6-1
J: TRBJ2-1